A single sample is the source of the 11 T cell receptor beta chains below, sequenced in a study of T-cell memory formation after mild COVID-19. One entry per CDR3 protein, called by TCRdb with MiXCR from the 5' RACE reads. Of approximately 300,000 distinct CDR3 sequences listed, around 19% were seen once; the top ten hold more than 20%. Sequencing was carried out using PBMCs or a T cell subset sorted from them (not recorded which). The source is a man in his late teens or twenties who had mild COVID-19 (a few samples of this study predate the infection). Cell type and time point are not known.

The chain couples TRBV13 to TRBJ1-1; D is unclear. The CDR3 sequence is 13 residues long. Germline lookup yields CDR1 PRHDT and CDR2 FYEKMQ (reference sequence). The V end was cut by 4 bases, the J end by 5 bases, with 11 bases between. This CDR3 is CASSYPGETEAFF. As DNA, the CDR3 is TGTGCCAGCAGCTACCCTGGGGAAACTGAAGCTTTCTTT.

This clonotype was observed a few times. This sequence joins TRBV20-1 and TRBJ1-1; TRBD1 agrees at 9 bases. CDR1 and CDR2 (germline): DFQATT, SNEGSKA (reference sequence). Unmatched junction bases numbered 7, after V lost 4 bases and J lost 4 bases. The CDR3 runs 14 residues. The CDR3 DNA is TGCAGTGCTACGATTACAGGGGGCCTCACTGAAGCTTTCTTT. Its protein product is CSATITGGLTEAFF.

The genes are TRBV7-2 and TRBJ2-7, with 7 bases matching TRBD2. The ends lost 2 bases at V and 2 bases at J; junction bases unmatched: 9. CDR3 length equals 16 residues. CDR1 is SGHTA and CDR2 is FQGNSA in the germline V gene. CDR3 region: CASSLRGRGFPYEQYF. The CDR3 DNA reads TGTGCCAGCAGCTTAAGAGGGCGGGGGTTCCCCTACGAGCAGTACTTC. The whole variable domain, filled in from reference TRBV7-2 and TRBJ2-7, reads GAGVSQSPSNKVTEKGKDVELRCDPISGHTALYWYRQSLGQGLEFLIYFQGNSAPDKSGLPSDRFSAERTGGSVSTLTIQRTQQEDSAVYLCASSLRGRGFPYEQYFGPGTRLTVT.

The CDR3 is CSARVPDTDTQYF. CDR3 nucleotides: TGCAGTGCTAGAGTCCCGGACACAGATACGCAGTATTTT. V is TRBV20-1 and J is TRBJ2-3; D not resolved. The CDR3 spans 13 residues. Germline values: CDR1 DFQATT, CDR2 SNEGSKA (reference sequence). Trimming stripped 1 base from V and 2 bases from J, with 7 bases between.

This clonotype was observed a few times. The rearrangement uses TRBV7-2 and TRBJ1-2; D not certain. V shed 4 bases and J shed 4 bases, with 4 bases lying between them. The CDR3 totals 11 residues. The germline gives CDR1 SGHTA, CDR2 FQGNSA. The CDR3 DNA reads TGTGCCAGCAGCTGGCTCTATGGCTACACCTTC. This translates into CASSWLYGYTF.

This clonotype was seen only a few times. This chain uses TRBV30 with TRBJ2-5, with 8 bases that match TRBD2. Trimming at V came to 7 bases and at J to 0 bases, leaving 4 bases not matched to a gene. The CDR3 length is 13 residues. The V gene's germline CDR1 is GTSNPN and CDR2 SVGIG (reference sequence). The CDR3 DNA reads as TGTGCCTCCGGGGGGGGGAACCAAGAGACCCAGTACTTC. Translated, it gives CASGGGNQETQYF.

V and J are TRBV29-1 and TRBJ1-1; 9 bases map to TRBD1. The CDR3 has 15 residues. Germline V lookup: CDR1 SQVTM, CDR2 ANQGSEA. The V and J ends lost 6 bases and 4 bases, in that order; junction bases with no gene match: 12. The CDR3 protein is CSVRTPETGGTEAFF. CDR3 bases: TGCAGCGTGCGAACCCCGGAGACAGGGGGCACTGAAGCTTTCTTT. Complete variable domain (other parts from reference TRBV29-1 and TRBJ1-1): SAVISQKPSRDICQRGTSLTIQCQVDSQVTMMFWYRQQPGQSLTLIATANQGSEATYESGFVIDKFPISRPNLTFSTLTVSNMSPEDSSIYLCSVRTPETGGTEAFFGQGTRLTVV.

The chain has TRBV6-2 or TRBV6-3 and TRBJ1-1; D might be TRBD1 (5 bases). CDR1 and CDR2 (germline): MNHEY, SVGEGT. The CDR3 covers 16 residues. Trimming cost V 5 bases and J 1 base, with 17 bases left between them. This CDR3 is CASSPRQGGRNTEAFF. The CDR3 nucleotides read TGTGCCAGCAGTCCACGGCAGGGTGGGAGGAACACTGAAGCTTTCTTT.

The CDR3 loop is CASSHHGQATDTQYF. In DNA, the CDR3 is TGCGCCAGCAGCCATCATGGACAAGCCACAGATACGCAGTATTTT. J is TRBJ2-3 and V is TRBV4-1; maybe TRBD1 (5 bases). The CDR3 is made up of 15 amino acids. The germline V and J ends were trimmed by 3 bases and 2 bases, with 12 bases remaining between them. Germline V lookup: CDR1 MGHRA, CDR2 YSYEKL.

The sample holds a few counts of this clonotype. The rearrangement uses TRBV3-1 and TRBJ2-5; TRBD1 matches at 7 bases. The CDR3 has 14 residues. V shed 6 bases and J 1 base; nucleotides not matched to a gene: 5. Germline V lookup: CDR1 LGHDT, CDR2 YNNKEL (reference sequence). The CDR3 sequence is CASRSGTAQETQYF. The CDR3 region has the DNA TGTGCCAGCAGATCCGGGACAGCCCAAGAGACCCAGTACTTC.

The CDR3 DNA is TGTGCCTGGAGTGTACGGTCCGGAGGGGTAAATGAAAAACTGTTTTTT. This gives the protein CAWSVRSGGVNEKLFF. The chain recombines TRBV30 with TRBJ1-4; D possibly corresponds to TRBD1 (5 bases). Germline V CDR1 and CDR2: GTSNPN, SVGIG (reference sequence). V lost 0 bases and J 5 bases, leaving 16 bases between the germline ends. This CDR3 contains 16 residues.